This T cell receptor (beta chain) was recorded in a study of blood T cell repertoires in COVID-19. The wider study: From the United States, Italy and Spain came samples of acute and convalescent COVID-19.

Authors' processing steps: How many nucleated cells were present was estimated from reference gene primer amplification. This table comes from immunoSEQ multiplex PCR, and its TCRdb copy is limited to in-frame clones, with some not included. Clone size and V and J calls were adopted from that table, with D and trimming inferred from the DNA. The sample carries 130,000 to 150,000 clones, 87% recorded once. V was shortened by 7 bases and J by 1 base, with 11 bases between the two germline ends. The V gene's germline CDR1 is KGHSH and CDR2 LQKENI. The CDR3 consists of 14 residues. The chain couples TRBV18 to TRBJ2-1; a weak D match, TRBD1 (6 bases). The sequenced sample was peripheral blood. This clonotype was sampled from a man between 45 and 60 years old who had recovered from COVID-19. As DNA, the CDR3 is TGTGCCAGCTTTACAGGGATTTCCTACAATGAGCAGTTCTTC. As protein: CASFTGISYNEQFF.